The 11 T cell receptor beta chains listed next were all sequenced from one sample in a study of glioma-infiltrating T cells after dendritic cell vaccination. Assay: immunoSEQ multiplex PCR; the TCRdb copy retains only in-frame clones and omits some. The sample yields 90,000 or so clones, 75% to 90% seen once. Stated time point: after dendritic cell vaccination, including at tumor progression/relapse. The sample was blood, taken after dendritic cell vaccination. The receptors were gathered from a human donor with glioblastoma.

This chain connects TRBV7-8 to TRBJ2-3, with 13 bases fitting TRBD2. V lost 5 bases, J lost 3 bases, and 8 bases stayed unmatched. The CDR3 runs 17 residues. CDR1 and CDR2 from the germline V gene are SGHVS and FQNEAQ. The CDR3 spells CASSRLLAGGVTDTQYF. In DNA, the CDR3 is TGTGCCAGCAGCAGATTACTAGCGGGGGGGGTGACAGATACGCAGTATTTT. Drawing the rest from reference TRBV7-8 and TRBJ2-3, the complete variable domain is GAGVSQSPRYKVAKRGQDVALRCDPISGHVSLFWYQQALGQGPEFLTYFQNEAQLDKSGLPSDRFFAERPEGSVSTLKIQRTQQEDSAVYLCASSRLLAGGVTDTQYFGPGTRLTVL.

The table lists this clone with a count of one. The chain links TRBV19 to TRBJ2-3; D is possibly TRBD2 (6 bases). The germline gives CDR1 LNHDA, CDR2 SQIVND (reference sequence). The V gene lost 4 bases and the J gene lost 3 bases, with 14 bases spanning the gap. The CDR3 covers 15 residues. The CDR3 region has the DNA TGTGCCAGTAGTAAGGGAGGTAAAAGGACAGATACGCAGTATTTT. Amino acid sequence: CASSKGGKRTDTQYF.

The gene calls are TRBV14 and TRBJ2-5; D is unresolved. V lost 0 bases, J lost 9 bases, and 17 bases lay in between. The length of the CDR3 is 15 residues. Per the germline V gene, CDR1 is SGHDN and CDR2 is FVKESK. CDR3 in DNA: TGTGCCAGCAGCCAAGATCACGCTGTACGCAGGCCCCAGTACTTC. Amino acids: CASSQDHAVRRPQYF.

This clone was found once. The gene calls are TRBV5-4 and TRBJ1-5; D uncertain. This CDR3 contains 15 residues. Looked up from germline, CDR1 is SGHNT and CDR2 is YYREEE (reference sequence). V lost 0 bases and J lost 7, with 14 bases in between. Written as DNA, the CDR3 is TGTGCCAGCAGCTTGGAGGGCCCGGGAGGACAGCCCCAGCATTTT. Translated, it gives CASSLEGPGGQPQHF.

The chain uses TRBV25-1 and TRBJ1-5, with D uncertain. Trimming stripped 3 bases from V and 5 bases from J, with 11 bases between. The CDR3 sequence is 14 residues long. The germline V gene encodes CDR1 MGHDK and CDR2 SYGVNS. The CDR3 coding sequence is TGTGCCAGCAGTGATAGGCAGGACTATCAGCCCCAGCATTTT. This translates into CASSDRQDYQPQHF. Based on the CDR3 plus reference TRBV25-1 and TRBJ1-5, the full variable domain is EADIYQTPRYLVIGTGKKITLECSQTMGHDKMYWYQQDPGMELHLIHYSYGVNSTEKGDLSSESTVSRIRTEHFPLTLESARPSHTSQYLCASSDRQDYQPQHFGDGTRLSIL.

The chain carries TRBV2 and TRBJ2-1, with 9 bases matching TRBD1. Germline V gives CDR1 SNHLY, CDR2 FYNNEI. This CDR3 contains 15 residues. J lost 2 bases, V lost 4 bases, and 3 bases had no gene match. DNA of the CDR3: TGTGCCAGCAGTGCTAACAGGGGGCCCTACAATGAGCAGTTCTTC. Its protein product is CASSANRGPYNEQFF.

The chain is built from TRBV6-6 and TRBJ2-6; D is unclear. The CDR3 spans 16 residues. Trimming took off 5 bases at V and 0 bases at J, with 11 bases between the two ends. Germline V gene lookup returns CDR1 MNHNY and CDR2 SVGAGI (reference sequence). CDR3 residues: CASSKTRNSGANVLTF. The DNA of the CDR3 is TGTGCCAGCAGTAAGACACGGAACTCTGGGGCCAACGTCCTGACTTTC.

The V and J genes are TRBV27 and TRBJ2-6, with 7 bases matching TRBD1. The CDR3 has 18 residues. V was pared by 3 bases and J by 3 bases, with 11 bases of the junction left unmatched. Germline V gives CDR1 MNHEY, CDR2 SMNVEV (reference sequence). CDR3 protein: CASSFQFTTGSGANVLTF. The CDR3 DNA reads TGTGCCAGCAGTTTCCAATTTACGACAGGGAGTGGGGCCAACGTCCTGACTTTC.

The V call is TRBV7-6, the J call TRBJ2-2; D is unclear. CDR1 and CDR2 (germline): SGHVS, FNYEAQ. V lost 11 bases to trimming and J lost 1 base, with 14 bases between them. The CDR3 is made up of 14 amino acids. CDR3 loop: CASVRQRNTGELFF. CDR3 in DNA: TGTGCCTCGGTACGTCAGCGGAACACCGGGGAGCTGTTTTTT. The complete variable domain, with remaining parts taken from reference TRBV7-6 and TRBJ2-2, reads GAGVSQSPRYKVTKRGQDVALRCDPISGHVSLYWYRQALGQGPEFLTYFNYEAQQDKSGLPNDRFSAERPEGSISTLTIQRTEQRDSAMYRCASVRQRNTGELFFGEGSRLTVL.

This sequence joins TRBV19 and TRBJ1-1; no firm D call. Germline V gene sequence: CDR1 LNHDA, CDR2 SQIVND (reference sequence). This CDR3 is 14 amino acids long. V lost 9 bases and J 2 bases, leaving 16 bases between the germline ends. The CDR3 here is CASAEGAFNTEAFF. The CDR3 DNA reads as TGTGCCAGCGCGGAGGGAGCTTTTAACACTGAAGCTTTCTTT.

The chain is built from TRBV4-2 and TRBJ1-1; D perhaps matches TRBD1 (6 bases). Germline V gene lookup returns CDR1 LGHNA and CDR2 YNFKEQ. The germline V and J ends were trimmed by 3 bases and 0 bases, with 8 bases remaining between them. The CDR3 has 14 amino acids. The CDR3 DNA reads TGTGCCAGCAGCCAGGGGGCCCTGAACACTGAAGCTTTCTTT. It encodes CASSQGALNTEAFF.